This TCR beta chain is from a study of cytomegalovirus exposure and HLA in healthy donors. Findings of the study overall: Three chains linked to CMV were shown in vitro to be specific for CMV antigens.

This CDR3 comprises 14 residues. The V end was cut by 1 base, the J end by 4 bases, with 11 bases between. The germline CDR1 and CDR2 sequences are SGHTS and YDEGEE. Primers included in the PCR were 60 Vbeta and 13 Jbeta primers. The repertoire was sequenced with immunoSEQ multiplex PCR; TCRdb's copy has only in-frame clones and lacks some. Found here are roughly 89,000 clones, around 74% of them singletons; the top ten hold 10%. This clone was recorded a few times. The antigen is not known. The sequence was obtained from a man aged 25 to 45 in good health and CMV-seropositive. Sequencing was carried out using PBMCs. The chain links TRBV5-8 to TRBJ1-2, with D perhaps matching TRBD1 (5 bases). The CDR3 DNA is TGTGCCAGCAGCTTGCCAGGGTCGGGCTATGGCTACACCTTC. The encoded protein is CASSLPGSGYGYTF. Complete variable domain (other parts from reference TRBV5-8 and TRBJ1-2): EAGVTQSPTHLIKTRGQQATLRCSPISGHTSVYWYQQALGLGLQFLLWYDEGEERNRGNFPPRFSGRQFPNYSSELNVNALELEDSALYLCASSLPGSGYGYTFGSGTRLTVV.